This TCR beta chain comes out of a study of cytomegalovirus exposure and HLA in healthy donors. 13 Jbeta primers and 60 Vbeta primers were used for the PCR. The data were produced by immunoSEQ multiplex PCR, yet TCRdb's version contains in-frame clones alone and is incomplete. Of about 180,000 clones listed, over 70% are singletons. V was shortened by 3 bases and J by 7 bases, with 9 bases between the two germline ends. Germline CDR1 SGHTA, CDR2 FQGNSA. The CDR3 has 13 amino acids. The sequence was collected from a woman younger than 45 in good health and CMV-seronegative. The specimen sequenced was PBMCs. The chain recombines TRBV7-2 with TRBJ2-2, with no clear D. Written as DNA, the CDR3 is TGTGCCAGCAGCTTCCGGGTTGGCGGGGAGCTGTTTTTT. Translated, it gives CASSFRVGGELFF.